This passage covers 28 T cell receptor beta chains from one sample sequenced in a study of monozygotic twins with inflammatory bowel disease. Following a re-call of the 5' RACE reads, TCRdb has one entry per CDR3 protein and lacks DNA. The repertoire table contains 120,000 to 150,000 distinct CDR3 sequences. The sequenced material came from blood. The receptors come from a human donor with ulcerative colitis or Crohn's disease, or a healthy co-twin of an affected twin (not recorded which).

This chain links TRBV5-1 with TRBJ2-5; checking the TCRdb D call of TRBD1 is not possible without DNA. Germline V gene data show CDR1 as SGHRS and CDR2 as YFSETQ. The CDR3 covers 12 residues. The CDR3 sequence: CASNRGQETQYF.

The genes are TRBV20-1 and TRBJ2-7. Germline CDR1 DFQATT, CDR2 SNEGSKA (reference sequence). The CDR3 sequence is 13 residues long. CDR3 region: CSARDIVGGEQYF.

This sequence joins TRBV9 and TRBJ2-1; as DNA is missing, the TRBD2 call by TCRdb cannot be tested. Germline V lookup: CDR1 SGDLS, CDR2 YYNGEE. CDR3 length: 14 amino acids. CDR3 sequence: CASSGTSGSNEQFF.

V gene TRBV25-1 combines with J gene TRBJ2-5; TCRdb returns TRBD1, unconfirmable since there is no DNA. Looked up from germline, CDR1 is MGHDK and CDR2 is SYGVNS. CDR3 length: 14 amino acids. The CDR3 protein is CASSEGGSQETQYF.

The chain employs TRBV12-3 or TRBV12-4 and TRBJ2-7; the TCRdb call, TRBD2, lacks DNA for checking. The length of the CDR3 is 16 residues. CDR3 sequence: CASSLQLAGGSYEQYF.

The chain links TRBV11-2 to TRBJ2-7; TCRdb gives TRBD1 as the D gene, but with no DNA this cannot be confirmed. Germline CDR1 SGHAT, CDR2 FQNNGV. CDR3 length: 14 amino acids. The chain's CDR3 is CASSLGAGRYEQYF.

This chain links TRBV29-1 with TRBJ2-3; TCRdb's D call of TRBD1 is untestable without DNA. Germline CDR1 is SQVTM and CDR2 is ANQGSEA. The CDR3 spans 12 residues. The CDR3 region is CSDRGGADTQYF.

The chain is built from TRBV7-2 and TRBJ2-7; the D call from TCRdb, TRBD1, cannot be confirmed without DNA. The CDR3 runs 14 residues. Germline V gene data show CDR1 as SGHTA and CDR2 as FQGNSA. The CDR3 loop reads CASSLYRLSYEQYF.

The chain combines TRBV19 with TRBJ2-5; the D call of TRBD2 rests on TCRdb alone, since no DNA is present to check it. Germline CDR1 LNHDA, CDR2 SQIVND (reference sequence). This CDR3 has 14 amino acids. The CDR3 spells CASLRGGLEETQYF.

The chain couples TRBV6-2 or TRBV6-3 to TRBJ2-7. The CDR3 has 12 residues. Germline V gene data show CDR1 as MNHEY and CDR2 as SVGEGT. CDR3 amino acids: CASSYLDYEQYF.

The chain joins TRBV7-3 to TRBJ2-5; TCRdb's D call, TRBD2, is unchecked because there is no DNA. The CDR3 has 15 residues. The germline V gene has CDR1 SGHTA and CDR2 FQGTGA. The CDR3 protein is CASSEGLASLGTQYF.

This chain joins TRBV4-3 and TRBJ2-7; with no DNA, the TCRdb D assignment of TRBD1 cannot be verified. Germline-derived CDR1 and CDR2 are LGHNA and YSLEER. The CDR3 loop spans 16 amino acids. CDR3: CASSPQGALSSYEQYF.

The chain employs TRBV10-3 and TRBJ1-5; TCRdb's D gene call, TRBD1, goes unchecked for lack of DNA. Per the germline V gene, CDR1 is ENHRY and CDR2 is SYGVKD. The CDR3 runs to 15 residues. CDR3 sequence: CATTTGTGGGQPQHF.

The V call is TRBV7-8, the J call TRBJ1-5. CDR1 and CDR2 (germline): SGHVS, FQNEAQ. The CDR3 is 16 amino acids. Here the CDR3 reads CASSRREGGLNQPQHF.

The V call is TRBV20-1, the J call TRBJ2-1; as DNA is missing, the TRBD1 call by TCRdb cannot be tested. The CDR3 totals 15 residues. Germline V gene data show CDR1 as DFQATT and CDR2 as SNEGSKA (reference sequence). CDR3 sequence: CSARDMGQGYNEQFF.

The chain recombines TRBV20-1 with TRBJ2-1; the D call from TCRdb, TRBD1, cannot be confirmed without DNA. The CDR3 consists of 12 residues. CDR1 and CDR2 from the germline V gene are DFQATT and SNEGSKA (reference sequence). This CDR3 is CSAPRAYNEQFF.

The V gene is TRBV12-3 or TRBV12-4, the J gene TRBJ2-3; the TRBD2 assignment by TCRdb is unverifiable without DNA. There are 17 residues in the CDR3. CDR3: CASSRGLAGPRTDTQYF.

Here the CDR3 reads CSARDSFRGGDTEAFF. This rearrangement joins TRBV20-1 to TRBJ1-1; the D gene TCRdb calls, TRBD1, cannot be checked with no DNA. Germline V gene data show CDR1 as DFQATT and CDR2 as SNEGSKA (reference sequence). The CDR3 has 16 amino acids.

The CDR3 reads CASSKDRGLHYEQYF. This chain links TRBV5-1 with TRBJ2-7; TCRdb indicates TRBD1, and absent DNA this call remains unverified. The CDR3 is made up of 15 amino acids. The V gene's germline CDR1 is SGHRS and CDR2 YFSETQ.

The chain has TRBV7-3 and TRBJ1-6; as DNA is missing, the TRBD1 call by TCRdb cannot be tested. From germline, CDR1 is SGHTA and CDR2 FQGTGA. This CDR3 comprises 14 residues. CDR3 in amino acids: CASSFTGAGSPLHF.

J is TRBJ2-7 and V is TRBV13. Germline-derived CDR1 and CDR2 are PRHDT and FYEKMQ (reference sequence). CDR3 length equals 13 residues. The chain's CDR3 is CASSPSGSYEQYF.

This chain connects TRBV5-1 to TRBJ2-7. The CDR3 spans 14 residues. Germline-derived CDR1 and CDR2 are SGHRS and YFSETQ. The CDR3: CASSYSSWSYEQYF.

This chain links TRBV12-3 or TRBV12-4 with TRBJ2-7. The CDR3 sequence is 13 residues long. The CDR3 sequence: CASSLQLSYEQYF.

The chain combines TRBV10-3 with TRBJ2-3. Looked up from germline, CDR1 is ENHRY and CDR2 is SYGVKD. The CDR3 contains 14 residues. The chain's CDR3 is CAISESAGTDTQYF.

The rearrangement uses TRBV6-1 and TRBJ1-2; the D gene TCRdb calls, TRBD1, cannot be checked with no DNA. This CDR3 has 14 amino acids. The germline V gene encodes CDR1 MNHNS and CDR2 SASEGT. CDR3: CASSRGRSNYGYTF.

The J gene is TRBJ2-4, the V gene TRBV30; absent DNA, TCRdb's TRBD1 call cannot be checked. CDR3 length: 12 residues. Germline CDR1 GTSNPN, CDR2 SVGIG (reference sequence). CDR3 protein: CAWKAGIDIQYF.

This CDR3 reads CASSGRQRNTEAFF. This chain joins TRBV25-1 and TRBJ1-1; TCRdb gives TRBD1 as the D gene, but with no DNA this cannot be confirmed. The CDR3 runs to 14 residues. The germline gives CDR1 MGHDK, CDR2 SYGVNS.

The chain joins TRBV4-2 to TRBJ2-3; TCRdb indicates TRBD2, and absent DNA this call remains unverified. Germline CDR1 LGHNA, CDR2 YNFKEQ. The CDR3 extends over 17 amino acids. The CDR3 spells CASSGRLAGDITDTQYF.